Given below is one T cell receptor (beta chain) in context. TCRdb keeps only in-frame clones here, not all; method: immunoSEQ multiplex PCR. This sample has roughly 190,000 clones, with around 92% found just once. Germline V gives CDR1 LGHNT, CDR2 FRNRAP. V lost 1 base to trimming and J lost 4 bases; unmatched junction nucleotides: 5. The CDR3 sequence is 16 residues long. The entry originates in a study of control samples from healthy donors and cancer patients. The material sequenced was blood. This chain connects TRBV12-5 to TRBJ2-3; TRBD2 matches at 10 bases. This TCR derives from a woman aged 30 to 39 in good health. CDR3 nucleotides: TGTGCTAGTGGTTTGGGTGCTAGCGGGGGTCCAGATACGCAGTATTTT. Encoded protein: CASGLGASGGPDTQYF.